This TCR beta chain originates from a study of OX40 agonist ivuxolimab in advanced cancers. Study information: Partial responses, seen in three patients, involved one hepatocellular carcinoma and two cutaneous melanomas.

The CDR3 runs to 14 residues. The V segment lost 0 bases and the J segment 7 bases; nucleotides outside the gene matches: 4. CDR1 is SQVTM, CDR2 ANQGSEA, per germline. Turning to this clone: Its specificity is unknown.

Produced via immunoSEQ multiplex PCR; TCRdb's table is partial and in-frame only. The table shows around 50,000 clones, with around 89% occurring only once. Blood draws occurred at baseline, cycle 4 day 1, and cycle 7 day 1. Study-wide findings and caveats: The antigen specificity of the peripheral T cells (those that were expanded) was not determined. Relative to CD4+, CD8+ T cells held more expanded clones on average.

The sequence was collected from an adult with an advanced solid tumor such as melanoma, head and neck, liver or kidney cancer. The material sequenced was CD4+ or CD8+ T cells sorted from blood, taken in a trial of the OX40 agonist ivuxolimab. The rearrangement uses TRBV29-1 and TRBJ1-1; 11 positions agree with TRBD1. The CDR3 loop reads CSVEDGDRGIEAFF. The CDR3 DNA reads TGCAGCGTTGAAGACGGGGACAGGGGGATTGAAGCTTTCTTT.